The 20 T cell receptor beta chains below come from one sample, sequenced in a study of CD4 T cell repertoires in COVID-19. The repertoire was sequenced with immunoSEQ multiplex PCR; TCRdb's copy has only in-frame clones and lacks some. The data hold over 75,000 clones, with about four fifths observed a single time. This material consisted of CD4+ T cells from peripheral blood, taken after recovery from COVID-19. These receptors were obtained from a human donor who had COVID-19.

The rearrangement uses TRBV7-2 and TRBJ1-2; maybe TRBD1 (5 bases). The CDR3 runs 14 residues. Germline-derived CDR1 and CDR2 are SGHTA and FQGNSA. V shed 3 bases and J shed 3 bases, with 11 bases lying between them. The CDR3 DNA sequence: TGTGCCAGCAGCTTCCCTGCCAGGGACTATGGCTACACCTTC. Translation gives CASSFPARDYGYTF.

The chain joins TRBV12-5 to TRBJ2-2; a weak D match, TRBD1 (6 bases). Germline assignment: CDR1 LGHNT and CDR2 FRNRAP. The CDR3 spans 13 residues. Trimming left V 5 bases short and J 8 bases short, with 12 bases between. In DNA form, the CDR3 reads TGTGCTAGTGGTGGACAGAATAGGGGGGAGCTGTTTTTT. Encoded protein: CASGGQNRGELFF.

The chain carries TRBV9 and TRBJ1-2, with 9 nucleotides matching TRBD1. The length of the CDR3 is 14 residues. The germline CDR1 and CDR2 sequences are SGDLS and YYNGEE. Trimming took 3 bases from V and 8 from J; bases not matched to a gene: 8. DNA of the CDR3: TGTGCCAGCAGCGCGGGACAGGGAGAAGGAGGCTACACCTTC. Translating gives CASSAGQGEGGYTF.

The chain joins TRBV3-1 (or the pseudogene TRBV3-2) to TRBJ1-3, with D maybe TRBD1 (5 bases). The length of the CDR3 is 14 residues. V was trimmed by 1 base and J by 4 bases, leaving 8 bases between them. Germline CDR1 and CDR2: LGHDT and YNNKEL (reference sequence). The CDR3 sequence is CASSQGGTGNTIYF. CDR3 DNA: TGTGCCAGCAGCCAAGGAGGGACGGGAAACACCATATATTTT.

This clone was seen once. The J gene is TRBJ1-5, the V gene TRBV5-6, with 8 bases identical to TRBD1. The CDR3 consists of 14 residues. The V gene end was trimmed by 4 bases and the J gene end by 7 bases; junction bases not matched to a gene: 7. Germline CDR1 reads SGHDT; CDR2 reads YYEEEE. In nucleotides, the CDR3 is TGTGCCAGCAGCAAGACAGGGGTGGAGCAGCCCCAGCATTTT. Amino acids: CASSKTGVEQPQHF.

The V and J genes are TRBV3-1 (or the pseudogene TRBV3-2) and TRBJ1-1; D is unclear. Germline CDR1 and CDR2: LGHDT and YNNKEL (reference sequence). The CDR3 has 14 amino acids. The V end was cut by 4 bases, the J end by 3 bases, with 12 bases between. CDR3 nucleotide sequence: TGTGCCAGCAGCCCACGGGGAAGTGACACTGAAGCTTTCTTT. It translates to CASSPRGSDTEAFF.

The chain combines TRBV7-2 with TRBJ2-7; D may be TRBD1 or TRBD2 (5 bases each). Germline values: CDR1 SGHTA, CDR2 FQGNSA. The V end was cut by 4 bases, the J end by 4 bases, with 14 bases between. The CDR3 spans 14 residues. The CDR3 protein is CASSSGPIGYEQYF. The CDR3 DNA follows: TGTGCCAGCAGCTCGGGACCAATCGGATACGAGCAGTACTTC. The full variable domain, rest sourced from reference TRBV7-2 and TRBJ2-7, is GAGVSQSPSNKVTEKGKDVELRCDPISGHTALYWYRQSLGQGLEFLIYFQGNSAPDKSGLPSDRFSAERTGGSVSTLTIQRTQQEDSAVYLCASSSGPIGYEQYFGPGTRLTVT.

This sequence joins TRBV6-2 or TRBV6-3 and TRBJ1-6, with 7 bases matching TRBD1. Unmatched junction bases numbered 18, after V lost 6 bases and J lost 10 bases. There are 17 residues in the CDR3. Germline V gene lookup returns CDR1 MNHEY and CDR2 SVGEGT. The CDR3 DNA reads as TGTGCCAGCAGCCCACATTACCAACAGGGGTATGGATCACCCCTCCACTTT. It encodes CASSPHYQQGYGSPLHF.

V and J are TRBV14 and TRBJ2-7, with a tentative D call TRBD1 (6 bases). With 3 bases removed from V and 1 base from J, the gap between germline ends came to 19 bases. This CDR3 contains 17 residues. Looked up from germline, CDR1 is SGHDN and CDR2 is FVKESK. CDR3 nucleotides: TGTGCCAGCAGCCACCTTCCCCCCCCCAGGGGATCCTACGAGCAGTACTTC. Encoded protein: CASSHLPPPRGSYEQYF.

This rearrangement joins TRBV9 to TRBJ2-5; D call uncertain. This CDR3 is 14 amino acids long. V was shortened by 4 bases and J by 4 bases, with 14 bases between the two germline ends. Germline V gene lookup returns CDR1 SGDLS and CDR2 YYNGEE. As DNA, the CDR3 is TGTGCCAGCAGCAAGCTCGGAACGATAGAGACCCAGTACTTC. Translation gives CASSKLGTIETQYF. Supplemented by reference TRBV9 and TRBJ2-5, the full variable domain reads DSGVTQTPKHLITATGQRVTLRCSPRSGDLSVYWYQQSLDQGLQFLIQYYNGEERAKGNILERFSAQQFPDLHSELNLSSLELGDSALYFCASSKLGTIETQYFGPGTRLLVL.

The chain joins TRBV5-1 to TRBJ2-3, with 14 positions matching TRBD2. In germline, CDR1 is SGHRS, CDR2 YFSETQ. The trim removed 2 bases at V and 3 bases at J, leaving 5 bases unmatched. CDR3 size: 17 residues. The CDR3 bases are TGCGCCAGCAGCTTAGGACTAGCGGGAGGAACTACAGATACGCAGTATTTT. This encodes CASSLGLAGGTTDTQYF.

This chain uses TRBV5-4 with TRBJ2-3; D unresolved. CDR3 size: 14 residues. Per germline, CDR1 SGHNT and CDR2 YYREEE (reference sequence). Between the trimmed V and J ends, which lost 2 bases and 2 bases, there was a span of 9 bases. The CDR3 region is CASSLGTFTDTQYF. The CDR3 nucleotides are TGTGCCAGCAGCTTAGGAACTTTCACAGATACGCAGTATTTT. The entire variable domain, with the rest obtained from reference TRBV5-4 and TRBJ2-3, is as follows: ETGVTQSPTHLIKTRGQQVTLRCSSQSGHNTVSWYQQALGQGPQFIFQYYREEENGRGNFPPRFSGLQFPNYSSELNVNALELDDSALYLCASSLGTFTDTQYFGPGTRLTVL.

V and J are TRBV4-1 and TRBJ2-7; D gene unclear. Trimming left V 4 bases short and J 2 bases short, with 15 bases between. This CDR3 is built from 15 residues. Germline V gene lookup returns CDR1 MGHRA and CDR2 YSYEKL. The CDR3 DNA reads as TGCGCCAGCAGCCCCTATGGGGTAGGGACCTACGAGCAGTACTTC. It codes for CASSPYGVGTYEQYF.

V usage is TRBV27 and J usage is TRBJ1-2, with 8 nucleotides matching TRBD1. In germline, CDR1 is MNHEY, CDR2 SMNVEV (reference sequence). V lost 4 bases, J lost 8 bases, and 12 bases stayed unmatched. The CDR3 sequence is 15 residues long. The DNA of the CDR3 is TGTGCCAGCAGTTCATCCGACAGGGGCTTTTTGGGCTACACCTTC. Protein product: CASSSSDRGFLGYTF.

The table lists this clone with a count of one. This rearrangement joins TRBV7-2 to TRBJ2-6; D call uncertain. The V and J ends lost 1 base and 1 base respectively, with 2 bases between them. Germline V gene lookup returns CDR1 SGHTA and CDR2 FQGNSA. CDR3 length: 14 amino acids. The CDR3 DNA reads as TGTGCCAGCAGCTTAGTGTCTGGGGCCAACGTCCTGACTTTC. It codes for CASSLVSGANVLTF.

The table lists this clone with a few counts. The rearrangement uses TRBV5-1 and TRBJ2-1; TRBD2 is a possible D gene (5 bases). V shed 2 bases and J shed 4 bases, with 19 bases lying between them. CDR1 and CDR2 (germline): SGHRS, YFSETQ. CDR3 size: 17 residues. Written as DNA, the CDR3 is TGCGCCAGCAGCTTTAAGGTCAACATGAGGGAATACAATGAGCAGTTCTTC. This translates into CASSFKVNMREYNEQFF. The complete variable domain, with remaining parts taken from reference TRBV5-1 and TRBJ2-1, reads KAGVTQTPRYLIKTRGQQVTLSCSPISGHRSVSWYQQTPGQGLQFLFEYFSETQRNKGNFPGRFSGRQFSNSRSEMNVSTLELGDSALYLCASSFKVNMREYNEQFFGPGTRLTVL.

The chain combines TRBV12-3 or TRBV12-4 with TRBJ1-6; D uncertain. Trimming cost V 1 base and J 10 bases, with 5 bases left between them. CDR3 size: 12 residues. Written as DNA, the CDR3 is TGTGCCAGCAGTTTAGGGGTCTCACCCCTCCACTTT. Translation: CASSLGVSPLHF.

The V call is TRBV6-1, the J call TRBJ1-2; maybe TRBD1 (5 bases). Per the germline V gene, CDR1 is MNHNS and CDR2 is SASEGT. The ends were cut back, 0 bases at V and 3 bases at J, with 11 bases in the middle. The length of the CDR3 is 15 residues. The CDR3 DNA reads TGTGCCAGCAGTGAAGCGGGACGGCTCGACTATGGCTACACCTTC. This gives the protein CASSEAGRLDYGYTF.

The CDR3 DNA sequence: TGTGCCAGCAATCCCCGAGGACAGGGCGATGAAAAACTGTTTTTT. Its translation: CASNPRGQGDEKLFF. The chain carries TRBV2 and TRBJ1-4; 8 bases align to TRBD1. V shed 7 bases and J 6 bases; nucleotides not matched to a gene: 10. The CDR3 runs 15 residues. The germline V gene encodes CDR1 SNHLY and CDR2 FYNNEI.

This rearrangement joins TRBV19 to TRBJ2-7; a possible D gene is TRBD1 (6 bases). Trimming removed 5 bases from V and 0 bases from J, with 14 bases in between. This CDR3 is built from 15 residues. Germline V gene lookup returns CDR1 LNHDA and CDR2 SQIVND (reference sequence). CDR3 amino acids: CASSSTGTSSYEQYF. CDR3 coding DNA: TGTGCCAGTAGTTCTACAGGGACAAGCTCCTACGAGCAGTACTTC.